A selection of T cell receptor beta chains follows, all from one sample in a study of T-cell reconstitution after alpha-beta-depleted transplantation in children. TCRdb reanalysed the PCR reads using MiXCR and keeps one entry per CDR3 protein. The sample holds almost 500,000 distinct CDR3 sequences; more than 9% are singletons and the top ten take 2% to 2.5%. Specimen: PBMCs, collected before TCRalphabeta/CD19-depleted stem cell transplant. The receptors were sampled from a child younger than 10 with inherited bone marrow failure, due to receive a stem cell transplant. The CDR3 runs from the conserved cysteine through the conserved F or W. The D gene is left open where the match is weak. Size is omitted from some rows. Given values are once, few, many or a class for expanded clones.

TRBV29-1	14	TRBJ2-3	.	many	CSVEGSPSGDTQYF	TGCAGCGTTGAAGGGTCTCCCTCGGGTGATACGCAGTATTTT
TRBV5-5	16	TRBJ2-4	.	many	CASSSDSWAAKNIQYF	TGTGCCAGCAGCTCGGACTCGTGGGCAGCCAAAAACATTCAGTACTTC
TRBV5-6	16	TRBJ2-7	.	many	CASSRASAGSRYEQYF	TGTGCCAGCAGCAGAGCTTCGGCAGGGTCCAGGTACGAGCAGTACTTC
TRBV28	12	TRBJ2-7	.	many	CASAQGFGEQYF	TGTGCCAGTGCACAGGGCTTCGGCGAGCAGTACTTC
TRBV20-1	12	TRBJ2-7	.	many	CSAARGTYEQYF	TGCAGTGCCGCCCGGGGTACCTACGAGCAGTACTTC
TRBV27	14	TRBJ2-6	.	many	CASRKTTGANVLTF	TGTGCCAGCAGGAAGACTACTGGGGCCAACGTCCTGACTTTC
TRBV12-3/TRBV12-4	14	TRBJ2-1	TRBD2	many	CASSFSGRAGEQFF	TGTGCCAGCAGTTTTAGCGGGAGGGCCGGTGAGCAGTTCTTC
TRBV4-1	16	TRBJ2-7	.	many	CASSRLQGPGGGEQYF	TGCGCCAGCAGCCGTTTGCAGGGGCCCGGAGGGGGCGAGCAGTACTTC
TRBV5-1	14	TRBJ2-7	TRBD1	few	CASSFGQGDYEQYF	TGCGCCAGCAGCTTTGGACAGGGGGACTACGAGCAGTACTTC
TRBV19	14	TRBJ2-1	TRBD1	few	CASSPWDRHNEQFF	TGTGCCAGTAGTCCATGGGACAGGCACAATGAGCAGTTCTTC
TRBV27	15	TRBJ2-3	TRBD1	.	CASSPDRGREDTQYF	TGTGCCAGCAGTCCAGACAGGGGAAGAGAAGATACGCAGTATTTT
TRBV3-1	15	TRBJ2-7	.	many	CASSPGVAESFGQYF	TGTGCCAGCAGCCCCGGGGTAGCTGAGAGTTTTGGGCAGTACTTC
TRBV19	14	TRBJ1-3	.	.	CASREWSSGNTIYF	TGTGCCAGTAGGGAATGGAGCTCTGGAAACACCATATATTTT
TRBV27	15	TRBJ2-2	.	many	CASSLRGGATGELFF	TGTGCCAGCAGTCTAAGAGGGGGGGCCACCGGGGAGCTGTTTTTT
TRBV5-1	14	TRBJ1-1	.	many	CASSLGTMKVEAFF	TGCGCCAGCAGCTTGGGGACGATGAAGGTTGAAGCTTTCTTT
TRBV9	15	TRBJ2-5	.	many	CASSVGSPYQETQYF	TGTGCCAGCAGCGTAGGTTCTCCGTACCAAGAGACCCAGTACTTC
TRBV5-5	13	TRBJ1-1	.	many	CASSLWDNTEAFF	TGTGCCAGCAGCTTGTGGGATAACACTGAAGCTTTCTTT
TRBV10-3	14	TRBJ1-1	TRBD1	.	CAISVGPGGTEAFF	TGTGCCATCAGTGTGGGACCAGGGGGCACTGAAGCTTTCTTT
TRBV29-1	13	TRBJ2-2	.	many	CSVNPRDSGELFF	TGCAGCGTCAATCCGCGGGACTCCGGGGAGCTGTTTTTT
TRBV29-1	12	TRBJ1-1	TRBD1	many	CSVDRGLAEAFF	TGCAGCGTCGACAGGGGGCTTGCTGAAGCTTTCTTT
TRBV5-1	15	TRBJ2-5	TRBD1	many	CASSRKGDRGETQYF	TGCGCCAGCAGCCGGAAGGGGGACAGAGGGGAGACCCAGTACTTC
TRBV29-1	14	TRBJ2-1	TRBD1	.	CSARQGVSHNEQFF	TGCAGCGCAAGACAGGGTGTCTCACACAATGAGCAGTTCTTC
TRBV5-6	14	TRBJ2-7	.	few	CASSGGTSPYEQYF	TGTGCCAGCAGCGGCGGGACTTCGCCCTACGAGCAGTACTTC
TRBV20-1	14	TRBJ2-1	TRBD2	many	CSAKGLAQLDEQFF	TGCAGTGCCAAGGGACTAGCCCAACTCGATGAGCAGTTCTTC
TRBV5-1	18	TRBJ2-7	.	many	CASSLTGVGASQDYEQYF	TGCGCCAGCAGCTTGACTGGGGTCGGAGCATCTCAAGACTACGAGCAGTACTTC
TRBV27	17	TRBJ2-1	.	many	CASSLLGGGGPYNEQFF	TGTGCCAGCAGTCTACTAGGAGGAGGAGGACCCTACAATGAGCAGTTCTTC
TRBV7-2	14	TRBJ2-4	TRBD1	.	CASSPTGTKNIQYF	TGTGCCAGCAGCCCGACAGGGACCAAAAACATTCAGTACTTC
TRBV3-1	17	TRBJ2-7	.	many	CASSQVRPGRGSYEQYF	TGTGCCAGCAGCCAAGTCCGGCCCGGGCGGGGATCCTACGAGCAGTACTTC
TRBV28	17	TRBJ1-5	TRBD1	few	CASSGTGVILANQPQHF	TGTGCCAGCAGTGGGACAGGGGTGATACTAGCAAATCAGCCCCAGCATTTT
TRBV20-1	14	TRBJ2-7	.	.	CSARGGRGQGEQYF	TGCAGTGCTAGGGGGGGGCGGGGCCAGGGCGAGCAGTACTTC